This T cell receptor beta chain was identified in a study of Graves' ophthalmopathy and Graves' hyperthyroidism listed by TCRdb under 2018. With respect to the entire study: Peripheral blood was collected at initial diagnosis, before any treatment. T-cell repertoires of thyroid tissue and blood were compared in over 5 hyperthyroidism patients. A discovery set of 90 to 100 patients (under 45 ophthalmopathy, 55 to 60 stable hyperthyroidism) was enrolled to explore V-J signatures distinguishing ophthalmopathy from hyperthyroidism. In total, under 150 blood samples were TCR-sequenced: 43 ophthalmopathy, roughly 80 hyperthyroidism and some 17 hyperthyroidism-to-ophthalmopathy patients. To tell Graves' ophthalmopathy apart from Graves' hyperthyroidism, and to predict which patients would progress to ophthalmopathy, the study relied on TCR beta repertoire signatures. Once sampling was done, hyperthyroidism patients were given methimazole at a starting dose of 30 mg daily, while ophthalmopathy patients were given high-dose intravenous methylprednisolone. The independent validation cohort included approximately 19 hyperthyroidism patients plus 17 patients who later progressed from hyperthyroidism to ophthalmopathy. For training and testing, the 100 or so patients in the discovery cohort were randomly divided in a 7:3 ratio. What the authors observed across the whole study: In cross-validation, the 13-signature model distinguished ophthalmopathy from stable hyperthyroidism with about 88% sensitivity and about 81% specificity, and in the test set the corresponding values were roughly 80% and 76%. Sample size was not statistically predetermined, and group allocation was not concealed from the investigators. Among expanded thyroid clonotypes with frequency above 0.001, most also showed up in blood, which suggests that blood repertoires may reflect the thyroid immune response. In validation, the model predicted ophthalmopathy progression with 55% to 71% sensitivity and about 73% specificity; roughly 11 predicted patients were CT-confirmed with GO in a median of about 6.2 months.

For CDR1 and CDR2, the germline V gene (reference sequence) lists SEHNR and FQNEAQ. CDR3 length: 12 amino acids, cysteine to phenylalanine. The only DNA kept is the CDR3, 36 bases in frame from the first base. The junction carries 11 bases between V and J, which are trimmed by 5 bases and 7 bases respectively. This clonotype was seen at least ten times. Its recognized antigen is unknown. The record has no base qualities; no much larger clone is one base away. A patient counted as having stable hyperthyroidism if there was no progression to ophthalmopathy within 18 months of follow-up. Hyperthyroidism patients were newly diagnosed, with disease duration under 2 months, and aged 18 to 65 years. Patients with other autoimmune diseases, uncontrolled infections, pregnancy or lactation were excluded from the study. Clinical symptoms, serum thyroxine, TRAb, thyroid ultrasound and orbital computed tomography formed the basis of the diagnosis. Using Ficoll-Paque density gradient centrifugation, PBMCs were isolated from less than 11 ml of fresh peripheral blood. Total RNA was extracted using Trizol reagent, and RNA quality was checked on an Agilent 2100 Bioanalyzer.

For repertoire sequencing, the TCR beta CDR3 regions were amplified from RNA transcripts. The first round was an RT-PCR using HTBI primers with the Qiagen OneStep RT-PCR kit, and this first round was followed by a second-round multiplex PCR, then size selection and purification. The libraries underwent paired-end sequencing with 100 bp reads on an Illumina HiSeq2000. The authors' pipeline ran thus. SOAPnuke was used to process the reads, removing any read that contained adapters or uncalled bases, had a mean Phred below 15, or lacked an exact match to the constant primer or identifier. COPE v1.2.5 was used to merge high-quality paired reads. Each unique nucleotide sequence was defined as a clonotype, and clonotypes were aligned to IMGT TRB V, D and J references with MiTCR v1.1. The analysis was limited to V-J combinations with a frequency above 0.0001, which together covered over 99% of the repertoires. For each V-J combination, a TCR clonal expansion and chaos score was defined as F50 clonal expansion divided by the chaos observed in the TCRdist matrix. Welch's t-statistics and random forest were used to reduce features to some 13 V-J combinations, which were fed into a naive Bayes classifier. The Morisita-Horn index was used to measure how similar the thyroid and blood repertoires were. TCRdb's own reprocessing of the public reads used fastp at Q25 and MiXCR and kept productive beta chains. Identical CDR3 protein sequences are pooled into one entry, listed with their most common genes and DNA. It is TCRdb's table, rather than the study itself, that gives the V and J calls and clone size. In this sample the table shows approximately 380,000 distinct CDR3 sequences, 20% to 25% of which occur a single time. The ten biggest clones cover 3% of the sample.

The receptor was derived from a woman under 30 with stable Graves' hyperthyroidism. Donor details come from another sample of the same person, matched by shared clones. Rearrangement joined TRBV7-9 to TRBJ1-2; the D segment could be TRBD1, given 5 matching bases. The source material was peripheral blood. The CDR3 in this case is CASSQQEGGYTF. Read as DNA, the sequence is TGTGCCAGCAGCCAACAGGAGGGTGGCTACACCTTC.